These T cell receptor beta chains were read from a single sample in a study of beta chain features in type 1 diabetes. The assay was immunoSEQ multiplex PCR, and TCRdb's table has in-frame clones only and misses some. This table has a few hundred thousand clones, over 9% appearing once. Sequencing was carried out using central memory CD4+ T cells from blood. The receptors stem from a man aged 25-45 years with type 1 diabetes. Each CDR3 is given with its conserved first and last residue. The D gene is left open where the match is weak. Only part of the rows carry a size: once, few, many, or a class if the clone is expanded.

>TRBJ2-1|-|TRBV5-6|-
TGTGCCAGCAGCTTGAATCCAACGTATTACAATGAGCAGTTCTTC
CASSLNPTYYNEQFF
>TRBJ2-2|TRBD2|TRBV11-3|-
TGTGCCAGCAGTTCTAGCGGGGCAACCACCGGGGAGCTGTTTTTT
CASSSSGATTGELFF
>TRBJ1-4|-|TRBV7-2|-
TGCGCCAGCAGTCAACAGATGCCTGCGTCGGAAAAACTGTTTTTT
CASSQQMPASEKLFF
>TRBJ2-3|-|TRBV6-6|-
TGTGCCAGCAGTTACCTTCGTGGGAGCGCACATACGCAGTATTTT
CASSYLRGSAHTQYF
>TRBJ2-3|-|TRBV11-1|few
TGTGCCAGCAGCTTCGGGCAGAGAGATACGCAGTATTTT
CASSFGQRDTQYF
>TRBJ1-1|-|TRBV20-1|few
TGCAGTGCTCAGCACGAGAGAGCTTTCTTT
CSAQHERAFF
>TRBJ2-1|-|TRBV18|few
TGTGCCAGCTCACCTACCCGCGCGGACGGTAGTATTGAGCAGTTCTTC
CASSPTRADGSIEQFF
>TRBJ2-1|-|TRBV15|many
TGTGCCACCAGCAGAGTAAACAGTCCATCCTACAATGAGCAGTTCTTC
CATSRVNSPSYNEQFF
>TRBJ1-2|-|TRBV7-9|many
TGTGCCAGCAGCTCGGGACGACCAGCCTATGGCTACACCTTC
CASSSGRPAYGYTF
>TRBJ2-2|-|TRBV7-3|few
TGTGCCAGCAGCCAATCAGTAAGCACCGGGGAGCTGTTTTTT
CASSQSVSTGELFF
>TRBJ1-6|-|TRBV2|-
TGTGCCAGCAGTGTCAACGGGGATTCACCCCTCCACTTT
CASSVNGDSPLHF
>TRBJ1-1|-|TRBV6-5|-
TGTGCCAGCAGTTACGGGTGGGGGAACACTGAAGCTTTCTTT
CASSYGWGNTEAFF
>TRBJ1-1|-|TRBV28|-
TGTGCCAGCAGGTCCCAAGGGGGGGGCCTCACTGAAGCTTTCTTT
CASRSQGGGLTEAFF
>TRBJ2-1|TRBD1|TRBV11-2|-
TGTGCCAGCAGCTCGGGACAGGGGCTCTCCTACAATGAGCAGTTCTTC
CASSSGQGLSYNEQFF
>TRBJ2-7|-|TRBV6-5|-
TGTGCCAGCGCCCTAGGGGGAGGGTACGAGCAGTACTTC
CASALGGGYEQYF
>TRBJ2-7|TRBD2|TRBV7-2|few
TGTGCCAGCAGTACAACGGGGGGGAACGAGCAGTACTTC
CASSTTGGNEQYF
>TRBJ1-2|TRBD1|TRBV9|few
TGTGCCAGCAGCGTTTTCACTGGGACAGGGGGCCGCTACACCTTC
CASSVFTGTGGRYTF
>TRBJ2-5|-|TRBV11-3|few
TGTGCCAGCAGCTTGTCTGGGGCACGGGAGACCCAGTACTTC
CASSLSGARETQYF
>TRBJ2-7|TRBD1|TRBV18|-
TGTGCCAGCTCACTCAGGGGGCCCCCCTACGAGCAGTACTTC
CASSLRGPPYEQYF
>TRBJ1-2|TRBD1|TRBV7-2|many
TGTGCCAGCAGCCTCCTGGGACAGGGGGTGGGTGGCTACACCTTC
CASSLLGQGVGGYTF
>TRBJ2-3|-|TRBV5-1|few
TGCGCCAGCAGCTCCTCGACTAGTGGCGCAGATACGCAGTATTTT
CASSSSTSGADTQYF
>TRBJ2-5|TRBD1|TRBV2|few
TGTGCCAGCAGGCTGGACAGGGGGGAAGAGACCCAGTACTTC
CASRLDRGEETQYF
>TRBJ2-5|TRBD2|TRBV16|-
TGTGCCAGCAGCCAGGGGGGACTAGCGGGACTTGAAGAGACCCAGTACTTC
CASSQGGLAGLEETQYF
>TRBJ1-5|-|TRBV7-8|many
TGTGCCAGCATGTGGGGGCGCGATAATCAGCCCCAGCATTTT
CASMWGRDNQPQHF
>TRBJ1-5|-|TRBV5-1|few
TGCGCCAGCAGCCCTGGCAGGGGAGGCAATCAGCCCCAGCATTTT
CASSPGRGGNQPQHF
>TRBJ2-1|-|TRBV29-1|-
TGCAGCGTTGAAGATCTGGAGCGGGACAGGAGGTACAATGAGCAGTTCTTC
CSVEDLERDRRYNEQFF
>TRBJ1-2|-|TRBV6-6|-
TGTGCCATCAGTGAGTCACGTAGTCGGGAGACTGGCTACACCTTC
CAISESRSRETGYTF
>TRBJ2-5|-|TRBV7-9|-
TGTGCCAGCAGCCTGGGTGGGAGCGCCAAAGAGACCCAGTACTTC
CASSLGGSAKETQYF
>TRBJ2-7|-|TRBV27|-
TGTGCCAGCAGTACCCTCCGGAACCCCGTTTTGGAGCAGTACTTC
CASSTLRNPVLEQYF
>TRBJ1-1|-|TRBV12-5|few
TGTGCTAGTGGTTTGGAACCGAACACTGAAGCTTTCTTT
CASGLEPNTEAFF
>TRBJ2-3|-|TRBV4-1|-
TGCGCCAGCAGCCAAGATAAAGGGCGACCTAGCACAGATACGCAGTATTTT
CASSQDKGRPSTDTQYF
>TRBJ2-7|-|TRBV27|-
TGTGCCAGCAGGAGACAGAACTACGAGCAGTACTTC
CASRRQNYEQYF
>TRBJ2-7|-|TRBV29-1|-
TGCAGCGGCCGGGACTCTTACCGGGAGCAGTACTTC
CSGRDSYREQYF
>TRBJ1-5|TRBD1|TRBV2|many
TGTGCCAGCAGGGGGACAGGGCTGAGGCCCCAGCATTTT
CASRGTGLRPQHF
>TRBJ2-7|-|TRBV7-8|few
TGTGCCAGCAGCCCCACAGCACCCTTGAAGGGGCAGTACTTC
CASSPTAPLKGQYF
>TRBJ1-3|-|TRBV9|few
TGTGCCAGCAGCCCGAGACTGGACTCTGGAAACACCATATATTTT
CASSPRLDSGNTIYF
>TRBJ2-7|TRBD2|TRBV7-6|few
TGTGCCAGCAGCGCCATGACTAGCGGGAGGGCCCACGAGCAGTACTTC
CASSAMTSGRAHEQYF
>TRBJ2-3|-|TRBV6-1|few
TGTGCCAGCAGTGGGGAACAGGGAGGCACAGATACGCAGTATTTT
CASSGEQGGTDTQYF
>TRBJ2-7|-|TRBV30|-
TGTGCCTGGACCAGAGGGGGGACGACCTACGAGCAGTACTTC
CAWTRGGTTYEQYF
>TRBJ1-4|TRBD1|TRBV2|many
TGTGCCAGCAGTGAAGCTGACAGGGGAGGAAAACTGTTTTTT
CASSEADRGGKLFF
>TRBJ2-3|-|TRBV7-2|-
TGTGCCAGCAGCTTATACTTGGAAGATACGCAGTATTTT
CASSLYLEDTQYF
>TRBJ2-1|TRBD2|TRBV20-1|-
TGCAGTGCTAGAGATCGGACTAGGGGGTTCTTC
CSARDRTRGFF
>TRBJ2-5|-|TRBV2|-
TGTGCCACCAGGAGCGGGTACCAAGAGACCCAGTACTTC
CATRSGYQETQYF
>TRBJ2-1|TRBD2|TRBV27|-
TGTGCCAGCAGTCGCTCCAGGGGACTAGCGGGGGGGAGCTCCTACAATGAGCAGTTCTTC
CASSRSRGLAGGSSYNEQFF
>TRBJ2-3|-|TRBV4-3|many
TGCGCCAGCACACAGGGCACCCGGTCCACAGATACGCAGTATTTT
CASTQGTRSTDTQYF
>TRBJ2-6|-|TRBV6-5|few
TGTGCCGGATCCTCTGGGGCCAACGTCCTGACTTTC
CAGSSGANVLTF
>TRBJ2-3|TRBD2|TRBV7-2|-
TGTGCCAGCAGCTTAGGGGTTAGCGGGTCCACAGATACGCAGTATTTT
CASSLGVSGSTDTQYF
>TRBJ2-7|TRBD2|TRBV28|many
TGTGCCACAAAAGCGGGAGGGTTCTACGAGCAGTACTTC
CATKAGGFYEQYF
>TRBJ2-1|TRBD2|TRBV11-1|-
TGTGCCAGCAGCCCTAGACTAGCGGGAGGCCATGAGCAGTTCTTC
CASSPRLAGGHEQFF
>TRBJ2-7|-|TRBV4-3|-
TGCGCCAGCAGCCAAAGCGGGAACAGGGATTACGAGCAGTACTTC
CASSQSGNRDYEQYF
>TRBJ2-2|TRBD2|TRBV4-3|-
TGCGCCAGCAGCCAAGAACCGGCGGGAGCGCCGGGCCCGGAGCTGTTTTTT
CASSQEPAGAPGPELFF
>TRBJ2-3|-|TRBV10-3|few
TGTGCCATCAGTGGGGCGGGTACGGCCCGAGATACGCAGTATTTT
CAISGAGTARDTQYF
>TRBJ2-7|TRBD2|TRBV19|-
TGTGCCAGTAGTATAGATGGGACTAGCGACTCCTACGAGCAGTACTTC
CASSIDGTSDSYEQYF